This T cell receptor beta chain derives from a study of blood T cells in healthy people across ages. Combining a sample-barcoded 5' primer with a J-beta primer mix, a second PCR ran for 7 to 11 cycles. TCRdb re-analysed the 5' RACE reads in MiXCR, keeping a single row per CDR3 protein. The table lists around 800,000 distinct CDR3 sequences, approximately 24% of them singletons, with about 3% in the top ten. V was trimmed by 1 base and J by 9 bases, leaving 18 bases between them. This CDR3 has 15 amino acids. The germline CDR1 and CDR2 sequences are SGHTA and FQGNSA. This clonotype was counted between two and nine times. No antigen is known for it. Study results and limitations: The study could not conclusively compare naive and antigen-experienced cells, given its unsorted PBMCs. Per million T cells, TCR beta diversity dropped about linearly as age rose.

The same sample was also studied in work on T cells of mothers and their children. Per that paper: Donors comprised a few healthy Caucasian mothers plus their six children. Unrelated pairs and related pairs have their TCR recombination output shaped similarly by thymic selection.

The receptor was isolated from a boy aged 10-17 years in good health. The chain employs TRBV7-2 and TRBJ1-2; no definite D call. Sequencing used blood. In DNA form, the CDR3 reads TGTGCCAGCAGCTTAGTCCCGGGAAGTGACCAACGCTACACCTTC. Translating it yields CASSLVPGSDQRYTF.